What follows describes a single T cell receptor beta chain. The specificity of this receptor is unknown. Per-base quality was not reported, and no clone a single base away is much larger than it. CDR1 and CDR2, per the germline V gene (reference sequence), are LGHDT and YNNKEL. The V end gives up 4 bases and the J end 7 bases, leaving 8 bases in the junction not matched to a gene. The CDR3 numbers 15 residues from cysteine through phenylalanine. Only the CDR3 part of the read is kept: 45 bases, read in frame from the first base. All patients had node-negative disease on CT and PET/CT, and none had a history of other malignancies or prior chemotherapy or radiotherapy. Roughly 6.5 milliliters of peripheral venous blood were drawn into EDTA tubes at each of two time points. Ficoll-Paque Plus density-gradient centrifugation was used to isolate PBMCs. Samples were stored at -80°C immediately after collection until analysis.

Two rounds of multiplex PCR were used to amplify the TCR beta CDR3 region from genomic DNA. The first PCR round used primers specific to each TRBV and TRBJ gene, and the primer sequences were filed in Chinese patent CN105087789A. Universal primers were used in the second PCR round. The Roche High Pure PCR Template Preparation Kit was used to extract genomic DNA from the frozen PBMCs. An Illumina HiSeq 3000 was used to sequence the libraries paired-end with 151 bp reads. The authors' pipeline ran thus. CutAdapt was used to remove raw reads lacking the multiplex PCR primer sequences. PEAR was used to merge high-quality paired reads into contigs. TRB V, D and J gene segments were assigned to each contig with MiXCR by alignment to reference sequences. To remove sequencing errors, CDR3 sequences were clustered according to base quality and sequence similarity. Diversity was measured as Shannon entropy normalized by the natural log of productive TCR sequence number. Clonality was defined as one minus Shannon entropy divided by the natural log of the number of unique clonotypes. Using the Youden index from ROC curves, the researchers picked the repertoire-metric cut-offs for progression-free survival, and all analyses were carried out in R 3.5.3. TCRdb passed the public sequencing reads through fastp at Q25 and MiXCR, retaining productive beta sequences. Here each entry gathers all rows of one CDR3 protein and keeps the most common genes and DNA. Here the V and J calls rest on TCRdb's processing, not on the authors' analysis. This sample has over 20,000 distinct CDR3 sequences in its table, and approximately 42% of those were observed once. The top ten constitute roughly 60% of the sample.

This specimen belongs to a study of prognosis after radiotherapy for stage I lung cancer listed by TCRdb under 2021. Concerning the study at large: Between April 2018 and January 2019, nineteen stage I NSCLC patients were enrolled in Nanjing, China. Oligometastatic NSCLC after surgical resection of the primary tumor was present in roughly five patients, while newly diagnosed primary stage I lung tumors were present in over eleven. Every patient was deemed medically inoperable, 12 to 13 because of comorbidities and more than 5 because they refused surgery. The cohort included about twelve men and a handful of women, with a median age of approximately 73 years and a range of about 50 to 85 years. Tumor histology was squamous cell carcinoma in more than five patients and adenocarcinoma in roughly 13. Using image-guided IMRT or VMAT, SBRT was delivered in 3 to 5 fractions at a biologically effective dose of at least 100 Gy. SBRT was not combined with any concurrent therapy in any patient. About 20% of the 19 patients developed distant metastases after SBRT, at a median of about seven months; the other 15 showed no significant progression. Peripheral blood TCR beta repertoires were profiled in stage I NSCLC patients before and after stereotactic body radiotherapy, and the study then linked these repertoires to distant failure. A total of approximately 38 blood samples from around 20 patients were sequenced, with one sample obtained before and one obtained after SBRT for each patient.

The study at large found these results: After SBRT, the number of unique TCR clones decreased (median around 10,000 before versus 6,000 to 7,500 after; Wilcoxon paired P=0.011). Post-SBRT Shannon entropy and its change from baseline were lower in patients who developed distant metastases; baseline Shannon entropy was not associated with metastases. No determination of tumor specificity was made for expanded TCR clones. All reported P values were unadjusted for multiple comparisons. Differences by metastasis status were reportedly seen in TRBV and TRBJ usage frequencies, involving two V genes at baseline and, after SBRT, several V genes and two J genes. The small cohort and short follow-up limited the study, so independent validation of the findings is needed.

This material consisted of PBMCs, taken before or after stereotactic body radiation therapy (not recorded which). Rearrangement joined TRBV3-1 to TRBJ1-5; the junction holds 9 bases that match TRBD1. The receptor was derived from a donor aged 50 or older with non-small cell lung cancer. The CDR3 protein: CASSLPGQGSQPQHF. The DNA sequence reads TGTGCCAGCAGCCTTCCGGGACAGGGTAGCCAGCCCCAGCATTTT.